The source of this T cell receptor (beta chain) is a study of blood T cell repertoires in COVID-19 (dated by TCRdb to 2019 to 2021). Study-wide context: Collaborator samples came from the United States, Italy and Spain and covered acute and convalescent phases of COVID-19. A freely available public database, intended as a resource for researchers studying the immune response to SARS-CoV-2, is where the repertoires were released. Subjects who had been exposed to COVID-19, were actively infected with it, or had recovered from it provided the deeply sampled blood TCRbeta repertoires that made up the dataset. The prospective study material was composed of cDNA or gDNA derived from T cells, B-cell-depleted T cells, or PBMCs. Nearly every sample came with metadata listing a de-identified subject ID, COVID-19 status, age in years and sex. Where HLA class I and class II types were available, the types were taken from metadata supplied by the sample provider, not from assay-based typing. The samples were drawn from two sources: the first 160 participants of the ongoing ImmuneRACE study, and about 1,300 subjects contributed by 6 global collaborators.

To note about this clone: The antigen it recognizes is unknown. Base qualities are not recorded, but no much larger clone differs from it by a single base.

At the junction V is shortened by 7 bases and J by 5 bases, with 24 bases in between. From its cysteine to its phenylalanine, the CDR3 spans 17 amino acids. Only the CDR3 region is kept as DNA, spanning 51 bases read in frame from base 1. The germline V gene encodes CDR1 SGDLS and CDR2 YYNGEE. Paper-wide results and their limitations: The quantity of clinical and demographic metadata differed by source and by participant and was supplied without curation.

The immunoSEQ Assay, a bias-controlled multiplex PCR, was used to amplify TCRbeta CDR3 regions from genomic DNA. For the original study's pipeline: Nucleated cell counts per sample were estimated from amplification of reference gene primers within the assay. To quantify the absolute abundance of each unique TCRbeta CDR3 rearrangement, sequence reads were collapsed and filtered. For each sample, productive Simpson clonality was calculated by taking the square root of Simpson's diversity index across productive rearrangements. TCRdb stores this immuneACCESS table with in-frame sequences only. Part of the clones is absent; in the studies checked, under half of the shortfall reflects unresolved V genes, and no reason is known for the rest. V and J calls and clone size follow that table, whereas D and trimming were derived from the DNA. The sample table contains roughly 230,000 clones; only one count was recorded for more than 75% of them. The ten largest clones take up approximately 6.6% of the sample.

Participants in the prospective study were enrolled through a virtual design, were aged about 18 to 100 years, and lived in roughly 26 United States geographic areas. To assign participants to cohorts, the prospective study relied on clinical history that participants themselves reported in a screening survey and a study questionnaire. Exposed participants were defined as having been in contact with someone with a PCR-confirmed or clinician-diagnosed COVID-19 case within 2 weeks of study entry. Mobile phlebotomists in the prospective study collected whole blood, serum and a nasopharyngeal or oropharyngeal swab from every participant. Additional blood draws and questionnaires over an approximately two-month period could optionally be provided by prospective study participants. Prospective study blood samples were shipped either frozen or at room temperature before DNA extraction.

Sequencing was carried out using PBMCs or T cells enriched from blood (not recorded which). The chain joins TRBV9 to TRBJ2-2; the D region possibly corresponds to TRBD1 (7 bases align). The sequence was collected from a woman in her 50s who had been exposed to COVID-19. The sequenced DNA: TGTGCCAGCTCTCTAGAGGGGGCGGGACACCTAACCGGGGAGCTGTTTTTT. Translated, it gives CASSLEGAGHLTGELFF.